The T cell receptor (beta chain) described here comes from a study of vaccination and CD4 T cells after COVID-19. Study-wide background: Two Hispanic individuals were among six male and four female convalescent patients. Researchers treated cells with overlapping spike peptides taken from SARS-CoV-2, HCoV-NL63, HCoV-OC43 and HCoV-229E.

Of note for this clonotype: As yet, its antigen is unknown.

Regarding treatment: roughly 10-day PBMC culture with coronavirus spike peptide pools or control peptides (ViraFEST assay). One should note that the unexposed donor's CD4+ T cells were collected before the COVID-19 pandemic (2011-2018). ViraFEST stimulated the growth of antigen-specific T cells using peptide pools and subsequently profiled their TCRs by sequencing. Study-wide results and caveats: This study had few convalescent patients and no early post-infection samples.

There are 11 residues in the CDR3. V lost 3 bases and J 10 bases, leaving 7 bases between the germline ends. CDR1 is SNHLY, CDR2 FYNNEI, per germline. Sequencing of cultured CD4+ T cell DNA used the Oncomine TCR Beta short-read assay. One entry per CDR3 protein results from TCRdb running MiXCR on the PCR reads. The sample holds some 7,900 distinct CDR3 sequences, roughly 29% seen once. The TCR comes from a human donor in good health. The specimen sequenced was CD4+ T cells from blood, cultured in vitro. The chain has TRBV2 and TRBJ2-1; D is unclear. CDR3: CASSEVGEQFF. The CDR3 nucleotides read TGTGCCAGCAGTGAGGTTGGGGAGCAGTTCTTC.